This TCR beta chain stems from a study of blood T cell repertoires in COVID-19. Study-level information: Researchers got acute and convalescent COVID-19 samples from the United States, Italy and Spain. In each case, the material was cDNA or gDNA derived from T cells, B-cell-depleted T cells, or PBMCs.

V lost 3 bases and J lost 5; bases outside the gene matches: 2. Germline lookup yields CDR1 MNHNS and CDR2 SASEGT. This CDR3 region has 14 residues. This clone appeared once. Study processing details: Reference gene primer amplification gave estimated nucleated cell counts. Assay used: immunoSEQ multiplex PCR; TCRdb lists only in-frame clones, some missing. V and J calls and clone size follow that table, whereas D and trimming were derived from the DNA. The sample lists about 140,000 clones; approximately 80% were seen once. The V call is TRBV6-1, the J call TRBJ1-5; 9 nucleotides line up with TRBD1. Sample: peripheral blood. This sequence was found in a woman aged 55-75 years with acute or convalescent COVID-19. CDR3 in DNA: TGTGCCAGCAGTGAGGGACAGGGACATCAGCCCCAGCATTTT. It translates to CASSEGQGHQPQHF.